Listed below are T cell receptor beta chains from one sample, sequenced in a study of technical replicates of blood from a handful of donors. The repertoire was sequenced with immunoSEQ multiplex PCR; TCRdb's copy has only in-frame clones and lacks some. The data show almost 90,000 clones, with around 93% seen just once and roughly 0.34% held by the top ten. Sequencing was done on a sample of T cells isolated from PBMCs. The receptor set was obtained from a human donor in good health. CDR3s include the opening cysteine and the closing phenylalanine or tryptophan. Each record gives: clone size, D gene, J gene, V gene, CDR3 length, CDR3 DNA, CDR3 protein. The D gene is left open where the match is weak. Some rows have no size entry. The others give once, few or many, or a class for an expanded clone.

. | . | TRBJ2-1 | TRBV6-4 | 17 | TGTGCCAGCAGTTATACAGGGTTAGGGAGCTCCTACAATGAGCAGTTCTTC | CASSYTGLGSSYNEQFF
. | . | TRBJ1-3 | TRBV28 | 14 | TGTGCCAGCAGTTTATCAGGGCACGGAAACACCATATATTTT | CASSLSGHGNTIYF
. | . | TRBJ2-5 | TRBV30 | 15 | TGTGCCTGGAGTGTACTCGCGGGTACCCAAGAGACCCAGTACTTC | CAWSVLAGTQETQYF
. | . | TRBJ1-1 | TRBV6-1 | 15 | TGTGCCAGCTCCCGACAGGCCAGTATGAACACTGAAGCTTTCTTT | CASSRQASMNTEAFF
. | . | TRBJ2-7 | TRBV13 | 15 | TGTGCCAGCAGCTTAGATAGAGTGGGCGCCGACGAGCAGTACTTC | CASSLDRVGADEQYF
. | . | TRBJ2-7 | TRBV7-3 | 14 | TGTGCCAGCAGCCCGCCGGGAATGTTAGACGAGCAGTACTTC | CASSPPGMLDEQYF
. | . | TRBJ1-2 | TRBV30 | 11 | TGTGCCTGGAGCCCCGGGAGTGGCTACACCTTC | CAWSPGSGYTF
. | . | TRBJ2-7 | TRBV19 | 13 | TGTGCCAGTAGTATGAGAAGGGGCTACGAGCAGTACTTC | CASSMRRGYEQYF
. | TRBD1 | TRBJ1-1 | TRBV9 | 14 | TGTGCCAGCAGCGCCGGACAGGGCAACACTGAAGCTTTCTTT | CASSAGQGNTEAFF
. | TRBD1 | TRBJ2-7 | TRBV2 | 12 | TGTGCCAGCGATATTACAGGGGGGGAGCAGTACTTC | CASDITGGEQYF
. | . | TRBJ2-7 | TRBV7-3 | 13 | TGTGCCAGCAGCTTAACTTCCGGTAACGAGCAGTACTTC | CASSLTSGNEQYF
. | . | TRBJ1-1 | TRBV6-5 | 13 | TGTGCCAGCAGTTACTCACGGTTCACTGAAGCTTTCTTT | CASSYSRFTEAFF
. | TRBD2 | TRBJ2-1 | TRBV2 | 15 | TGTGCCAGCAGCTTCGGACTAGCGGGAAACAATGAGCAGTTCTTC | CASSFGLAGNNEQFF
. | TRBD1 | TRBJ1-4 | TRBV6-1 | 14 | TGTGCCAGCAGTGAAGGGGGACAGTGGGAAAAACTGTTTTTT | CASSEGGQWEKLFF
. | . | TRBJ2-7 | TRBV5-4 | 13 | TGTGCCAGCAGCTTGTTTTCGGGGAACGAGCAGTACTTC | CASSLFSGNEQYF
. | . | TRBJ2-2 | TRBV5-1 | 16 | TGCGCCAGCAGCTTGGCCGTAGGGGAGGGGGCCGGGGAGCTGTTTTTT | CASSLAVGEGAGELFF
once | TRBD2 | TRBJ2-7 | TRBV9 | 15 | TGTGCCAGCAGCCCCTCTAGCGGGATCCCCTACGAGCAGTACTTC | CASSPSSGIPYEQYF
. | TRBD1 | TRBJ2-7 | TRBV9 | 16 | TGTGCCAGCAGCGTGGGGGGAATGACAGGGGCCTACGAGCAGTACTTC | CASSVGGMTGAYEQYF
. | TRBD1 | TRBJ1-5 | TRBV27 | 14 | TGTGCCAGCAGTTGGGACAGGGGGCACCAGCCCCAGCATTTT | CASSWDRGHQPQHF
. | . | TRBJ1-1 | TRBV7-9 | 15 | TGTGCCAGCAGCTTGTCAGGGTGGGGGGACACTGAAGCTTTCTTT | CASSLSGWGDTEAFF
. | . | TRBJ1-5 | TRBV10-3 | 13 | TGTGCCATCAGGGACAATAGCAATCAGCCCCAGCATTTT | CAIRDNSNQPQHF
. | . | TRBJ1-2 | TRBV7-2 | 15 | TGTGCCAGCAGCTTAGGGCTCGGGATAATCTATGGCTACACCTTC | CASSLGLGIIYGYTF
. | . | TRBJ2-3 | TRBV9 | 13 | TGTGCCAGCAACAGGGATAGGGCAGATACGCAGTATTTT | CASNRDRADTQYF
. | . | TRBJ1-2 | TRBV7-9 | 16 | TGTGCCAGCAGCGACGGACTTAACCAAGCTAACTATGGCTACACCTTC | CASSDGLNQANYGYTF
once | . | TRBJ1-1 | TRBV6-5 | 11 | TGTGCCAGCAGGGACAGCTTATGGGCTTTCTTT | CASRDSLWAFF
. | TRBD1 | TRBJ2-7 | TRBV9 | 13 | TGTGCCAGCAGCCAGGGACAGCACTACGAGCAGTACTTC | CASSQGQHYEQYF
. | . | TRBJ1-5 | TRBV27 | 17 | TGTGCCAGCAGTTTAGTCCTCAGGGATAAAGTCAATCAGCCCCAGCATTTT | CASSLVLRDKVNQPQHF
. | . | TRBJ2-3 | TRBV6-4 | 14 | TGTGCCAGCAGTGCCGGGACTAGCACAGATACGCAGTATTTT | CASSAGTSTDTQYF
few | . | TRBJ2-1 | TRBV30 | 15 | TGTGCCTGGAGCCGCCTACTATCAGCGGGCAATGAGCAGTTCTTC | CAWSRLLSAGNEQFF
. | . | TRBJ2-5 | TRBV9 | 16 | TGTGCCAGCAGCATAGGGGGGGGGCCGTATCTCGAGACCCAGTACTTC | CASSIGGGPYLETQYF
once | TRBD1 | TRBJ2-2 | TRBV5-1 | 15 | TGCGCCAGCAGAGACGGACAGGGGGATACCGGGGAGCTGTTTTTT | CASRDGQGDTGELFF
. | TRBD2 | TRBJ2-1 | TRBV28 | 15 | TGTGCCAGCAGTTTTGCGGGAGGGCCTAGAAATGAGCAGTTCTTC | CASSFAGGPRNEQFF
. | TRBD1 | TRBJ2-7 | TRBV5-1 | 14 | TGCGCCAGCAGCTTGGTTTCCAGGGGGCTCGAGCAGTACTTC | CASSLVSRGLEQYF
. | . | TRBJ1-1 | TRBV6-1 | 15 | TGTGCCAGCAGTGACTGGAGGTCAGGGAACACTGAAGCTTTCTTT | CASSDWRSGNTEAFF
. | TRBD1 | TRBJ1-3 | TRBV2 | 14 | TGTGCCAGCAGTAAAGACAGGGCAGGAAACACCATATATTTT | CASSKDRAGNTIYF
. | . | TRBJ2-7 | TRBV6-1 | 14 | TGTGCCAGCAGTGAAAATCCCCGTCAGGACGAGCAGTACTTC | CASSENPRQDEQYF
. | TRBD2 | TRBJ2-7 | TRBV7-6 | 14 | TGTGCCAGCAGCTTATCGCGACTAGCCCACGAGCAGTACTTC | CASSLSRLAHEQYF
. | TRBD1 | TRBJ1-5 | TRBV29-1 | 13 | TGCAGCGTTGGGGACAGGGACAATCAGCCCCAGCATTTT | CSVGDRDNQPQHF
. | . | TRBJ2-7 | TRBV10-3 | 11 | TGTGCCATGGGACAAGCCTACGAGCAGTACTTC | CAMGQAYEQYF
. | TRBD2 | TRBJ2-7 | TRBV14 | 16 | TGTGCCAGCAGCCCTAACCCGGGACTAGCGAACTACGAGCAGTACTTC | CASSPNPGLANYEQYF
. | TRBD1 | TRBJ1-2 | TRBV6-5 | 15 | TGTGCCAGCAGTTACGACCGGGACAGTAACTATGGCTACACCTTC | CASSYDRDSNYGYTF
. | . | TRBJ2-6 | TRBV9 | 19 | TGTGCCAGCAGGAACTATCAGACAGGGACTTCTTCTGGGGCCAACGTCCTGACTTTC | CASRNYQTGTSSGANVLTF
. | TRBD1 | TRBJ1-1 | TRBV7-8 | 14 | TGTGCCAGCAGCTTAGCAACAGGGGGAACTGAAGCTTTCTTT | CASSLATGGTEAFF
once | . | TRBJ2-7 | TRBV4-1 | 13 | TGCGCCAGCAGCCAAGAGGCCCCGCGGGAGCAGTACTTC | CASSQEAPREQYF
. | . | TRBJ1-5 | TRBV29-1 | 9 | TGCAGCGCGGGTCAGCCCCAGCATTTT | CSAGQPQHF
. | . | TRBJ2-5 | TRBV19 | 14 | TGTGCCAGTAGTACGATAGGAGGGTCAGAGACCCAGTACTTC | CASSTIGGSETQYF
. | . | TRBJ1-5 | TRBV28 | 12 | TGTGCCAGCAGTTTATGGGACAGGCCCCAGCATTTT | CASSLWDRPQHF
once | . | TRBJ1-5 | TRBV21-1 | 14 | TGTGCCAGCAGCAATAGACAGTTCAATCAGCCCCAGCATTTT | CASSNRQFNQPQHF
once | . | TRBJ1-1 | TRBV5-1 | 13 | TGCGCCAGCAGCTTGGCGGGAAGCACTGAAGCTTTCTTT | CASSLAGSTEAFF